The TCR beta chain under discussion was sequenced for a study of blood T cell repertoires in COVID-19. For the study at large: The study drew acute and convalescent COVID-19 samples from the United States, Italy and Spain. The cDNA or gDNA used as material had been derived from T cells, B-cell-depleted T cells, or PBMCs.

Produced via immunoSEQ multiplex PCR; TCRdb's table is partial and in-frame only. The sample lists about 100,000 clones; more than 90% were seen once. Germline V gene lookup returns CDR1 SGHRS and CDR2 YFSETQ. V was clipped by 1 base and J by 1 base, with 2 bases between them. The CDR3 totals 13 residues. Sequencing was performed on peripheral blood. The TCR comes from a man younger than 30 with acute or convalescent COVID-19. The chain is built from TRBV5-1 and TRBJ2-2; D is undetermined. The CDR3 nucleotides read TGCGCCAGCAGCTTGCAGAACACCGGGGAGCTGTTTTTT. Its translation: CASSLQNTGELFF. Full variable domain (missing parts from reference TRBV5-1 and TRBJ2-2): KAGVTQTPRYLIKTRGQQVTLSCSPISGHRSVSWYQQTPGQGLQFLFEYFSETQRNKGNFPGRFSGRQFSNSRSEMNVSTLELGDSALYLCASSLQNTGELFFGEGSRLTVL.